One sample yielded the 22 T cell receptor beta chains listed below, sequenced in a study of metastatic and nonmetastatic thyroid tumors (dated by TCRdb to the early 2020s). Receptor libraries were prepared by PCR. The listed sequencing device is Illumina HiSeq 4000. Starting from the raw public reads, TCRdb applied fastp trimming at Q25, assembled clones with MiXCR and retained in-frame beta chains. Within this sample are more than 40,000 clones, with around 3.1% of them counted one time only. Roughly 9.1% of the sample is taken by the ten largest. Before undergoing thyroid surgery, none of the patients had been given any kind of treatment. Sequencing was carried out using blood. The receptors originated from a female donor with papillary thyroid cancer or a benign thyroid nodule (not recorded which). Some clones in this sample may be carry-over from other donors' samples.

This clone is deemed medium-sized. This chain connects TRBV19 to TRBJ2-1; D may be TRBD2 (5 bases). The ends were cut back, 3 bases at V and 8 bases at J, with 17 bases in the middle. The CDR3 covers 15 residues. The germline V gene has CDR1 LNHDA and CDR2 SQIVND (reference sequence). For the CDR3, the DNA is TGTGCCAGTAGTATCCTAGCTGGTAGCGAGGATGAGCAGTTCTTC. The encoded protein is CASSILAGSEDEQFF.

This clone came up a few times. The chain carries TRBV27 and TRBJ2-7; 15 bases align to TRBD2. The J segment lost 6 bases and the V segment lost 4 bases, leaving 1 base of the junction unmatched. Germline CDR1 is MNHEY and CDR2 is SMNVEV (reference sequence). This CDR3 is built from 14 residues. The CDR3 nucleotides are TGTGCCAGCAGTTGGACTAGCGGGAGGGCCGAGCAGTACTTC. Amino acid sequence: CASSWTSGRAEQYF.

This clone showed up many times. The J gene is TRBJ1-6, the V gene TRBV24-1, with D tentatively TRBD1 (5 bases). V was pared by 1 base and J by 14 bases, with 14 bases between. The germline V gene encodes CDR1 KGHDR and CDR2 SFDVKD. This CDR3 has 14 residues. The CDR3 DNA sequence: TGTGCCACCAGTGATTTTCCAGGGATTTTGGCCCTCCACTTT. This gives the protein CATSDFPGILALHF.

This clone was recorded at least ten times. The J gene is TRBJ2-4, the V gene TRBV4-2; D uncertain. Between the trimmed V and J ends, which lost 1 base and 7 bases, there was a span of 17 bases. This CDR3 has 16 amino acids. CDR1 and CDR2 (germline): LGHNA, YNFKEQ. Here the CDR3 DNA reads TGTGCCAGCAGCCAAGGGGTTGGGCATGAGGTGAACATTCAGTACTTC. It is translated as CASSQGVGHEVNIQYF.

This clone turned up a few times. The chain combines TRBV20-1 with TRBJ2-1; TRBD2 agrees at 7 bases. Germline V gene data show CDR1 as DFQATT and CDR2 as SNEGSKA (reference sequence). The CDR3 consists of 14 residues. Trimming cost V 0 bases and J 8 bases; bases outside gene matches: 7. The CDR3 coding sequence is TGCAGTGCTAGAGAGGGAGGGCGAGGCGATGAGCAGTTCTTC. Its translation is CSAREGGRGDEQFF.

This clone appeared a few times. The chain is built from TRBV6-1 and TRBJ1-6; weak D call: TRBD1 (5 bases). V was shortened by 0 bases and J by 10 bases, with 13 bases between the two germline ends. Germline lookup yields CDR1 MNHNS and CDR2 SASEGT. The CDR3 sequence is 15 residues long. The CDR3 spells CASSEADSPGSPLHF. Here the CDR3 DNA reads TGTGCCAGCAGTGAAGCCGACAGCCCTGGGTCACCCCTCCACTTT.

This clone was seen ten or more times. The chain links TRBV7-9 to TRBJ2-5; 10 bases agree with TRBD2. This CDR3 spans 15 amino acids. Germline trimming cut 2 bases from V and 4 bases from J; bases unmatched to any gene: 4. Germline values: CDR1 SEHNR, CDR2 FQNEAQ (reference sequence). The chain's CDR3 is CASSLIAGGRETQYF. CDR3 nucleotides: TGTGCCAGCAGCTTAATAGCGGGAGGTCGAGAGACCCAGTACTTC. Full variable domain (remainder filled in from reference TRBV7-9 and TRBJ2-5): DTGVSQNPRHKITKRGQNVTFRCDPISEHNRLYWYRQTLGQGPEFLTYFQNEAQLEKSRLLSDRFSAERPKGSFSTLEIQRTEQGDSAMYLCASSLIAGGRETQYFGPGTRLLVL.

This clone was picked up a small number of times. Other DNA variants within this sample encode the same CDR3. The CDR3: CASSFGSEPNTGELFF. CDR3 bases: TGCGCCAGCAGCTTTGGGAGCGAACCGAACACCGGGGAGCTGTTTTTT. The V gene is TRBV5-1, the J gene TRBJ2-2; possible D gene TRBD2, 5 bases. The CDR3 loop spans 16 amino acids. The V and J ends lost 2 bases and 0 bases respectively, with 11 bases between them. CDR1 is SGHRS, CDR2 YFSETQ, per germline.

This clone was seen repeatedly, ten times or more. The chain carries TRBV6-1 and TRBJ2-7, with D possibly being TRBD2 (6 bases). The CDR3 length is 15 residues. CDR1 and CDR2 (germline): MNHNS, SASEGT. V was shortened by 6 bases and J by 0 bases, with 15 bases between the two germline ends. The DNA for the CDR3 is TGTGCCAGCAGATACAGGACTACGAGCTCCTACGAGCAGTACTTC. Translation gives CASRYRTTSSYEQYF.

The table lists this clone with many counts. Here the CDR3 DNA reads TGTGCCAGCAGTTCGCCCGGGCTTGGTTCTGGCAATGAGCAGTTCTTC. Translating gives CASSSPGLGSGNEQFF. The genes are TRBV28 and TRBJ2-1, with no clear D. The V gene's germline CDR1 is MDHEN and CDR2 SYDVKM. V lost 4 bases to trimming and J lost 6 bases, with 19 bases between them. This CDR3 has 16 amino acids.

This clone was detected a few times. The chain employs TRBV20-1 and TRBJ1-2; the D is unclear. There are 12 residues in the CDR3. V gave up 3 bases and J gave up 2 bases, with 7 bases separating them. Per the germline V gene, CDR1 is DFQATT and CDR2 is SNEGSKA (reference sequence). Here the CDR3 reads CSASTPNYGYTF. DNA of the CDR3: TGCAGTGCTAGTACCCCAAACTATGGCTACACCTTC.

The table lists this clone with many counts. Additional DNA sequences in this sample encode the identical CDR3. This chain joins TRBV11-2 and TRBJ2-3; D tentatively fits TRBD1 or TRBD2 (5 bases each). V dropped 6 bases and J dropped 2 bases, with 15 bases sitting between them. CDR3 length equals 15 residues. The germline CDR1 and CDR2 sequences are SGHAT and FQNNGV. The CDR3 is CASSIDQGDTDTQYF. In DNA, the CDR3 is TGTGCCAGCAGTATCGACCAGGGAGACACAGATACGCAGTATTTT.

This clone was seen ten or more times. Given a much more abundant clone one base away, this may be a read error. The rearrangement links TRBV12-5 to TRBJ2-2; TRBD1 aligns across 7 bases. V shed 2 bases, J shed 4 bases, and the junction held 4 bases outside the gene matches. The CDR3 loop spans 15 amino acids. Germline V lookup: CDR1 LGHNT, CDR2 FRNRAP. DNA of the CDR3: TGTGCTAGTGGTTTGACAGGGGCGAGCACCGGGGAGCTGTTTTTT. It specifies CASGLTGASTGELFF.

This clone has a handful of counts. The DNA for the CDR3 is TGTGCCAGCAGTTACCTTAGACAGGGGGTTAAGTACGAGCAGTACTTC. Amino acids: CASSYLRQGVKYEQYF. The rearrangement joins TRBV6-5 to TRBJ2-7, with 9 positions matching TRBD1. Per germline, CDR1 MNHEY and CDR2 SVGAGI. This CDR3 region has 16 residues. V lost 2 bases and J lost 4; bases outside the gene matches: 9.

This clone was counted between two and nine times. CDR3 region: CSASVGANVLTF. The DNA of the CDR3 is TGCAGTGCTAGTGTTGGGGCCAACGTCCTGACTTTC. The V gene is TRBV20-1, the J gene TRBJ2-6; D not resolved. Trimming pared 3 bases from V and 3 bases from J, leaving 3 bases between. This CDR3 is built from 12 residues. Germline loops: CDR1 DFQATT, CDR2 SNEGSKA (reference sequence).

The sample holds many counts of this clone. The V gene is TRBV3-1, the J gene TRBJ2-3; D remains unclear. V lost 1 base and J 6 bases, leaving 8 bases between the germline ends. Germline lookup yields CDR1 LGHDT and CDR2 YNNKEL (reference sequence). The CDR3 spans 13 residues. The DNA for the CDR3 is TGTGCCAGCAGCCAAGGGACGATCGATACGCAGTATTTT. The encoded protein is CASSQGTIDTQYF.

This clone was picked up a small number of times. This chain uses TRBV7-2 with TRBJ1-1; D gene ambiguous. V was clipped by 7 bases and J by 5 bases, with 14 bases between them. CDR3 length: 13 amino acids. Germline V gene data show CDR1 as SGHTA and CDR2 as FQGNSA. In nucleotides, the CDR3 is TGTGCCAGCAACTTGGGCCCAGAGACTGAAGCTTTCTTT. Translating gives CASNLGPETEAFF.

Sample share makes this clone medium-sized. The chain is built from TRBV20-1 and TRBJ2-3; D unclear. Germline CDR1 is DFQATT and CDR2 is SNEGSKA (reference sequence). V lost 2 bases, J lost 3 bases, and 12 bases lay in between. The CDR3 runs to 14 residues. CDR3 sequence (DNA): TGCAGTGCTAGACCGGTATTTGGAACAGATACGCAGTATTTT. Translating it yields CSARPVFGTDTQYF.

This clone was counted a single time. This clone may be a read error of a much larger clone one base away. The same CDR3 is also encoded by other DNA sequences in this sample. The rearrangement uses TRBV7-9 and TRBJ1-6, with D perhaps TRBD1 (5 bases). Germline assignment: CDR1 SEHNR and CDR2 FQNEAQ (reference sequence). CDR3 length: 15 amino acids. CDR3 sequence reads: CASTPGGLSDSPLHF. DNA for the CDR3: TGTGCCAGCACCCCGGGGGGTTTGTCCGATTCACCCCTGCACTTT.

In its sample, this clone was seen many times. The chain has TRBV14 and TRBJ2-3; 7 nucleotides line up with TRBD1. The CDR3 spans 15 residues. Germline V lookup: CDR1 SGHDN, CDR2 FVKESK. J gave up 3 bases and V 2 bases, and 5 bases lay outside the gene matches. CDR3 coding DNA: TGTGCCAGCAGCCAAAACGACAGGGAAACAGATACGCAGTATTTT. Amino acid sequence: CASSQNDRETDTQYF.

This clone has at least ten counts. J is TRBJ2-7 and V is TRBV12-3 or TRBV12-4, with D possibly matching TRBD1 (6 bases). V lost 1 base and J 3 bases, leaving 16 bases between the germline ends. This CDR3 comprises 16 residues. The CDR3 spells CASSLDRAPLSYEQYF. In DNA form, the CDR3 reads TGTGCCAGCAGTTTAGACAGGGCCCCGCTTAGCTACGAGCAGTACTTC.

This clone was counted a few times. V usage is TRBV28 and J usage is TRBJ2-6; the D call may be TRBD1 or TRBD2 (5 bases each). The CDR3 is 19 residues long. Germline lookup yields CDR1 MDHEN and CDR2 SYDVKM. Trimming shortened V by 4 bases and J by 0 bases, and 19 bases separated the two germline ends. The CDR3 region has the DNA TGTGCCAGCAGTTCACTGGACTGGGGCGGAGGCTCTGGGGCCAACGTCCTGACTTTC. This encodes CASSSLDWGGGSGANVLTF.